This paragraph reports one T cell receptor beta chain. The CDR3 is 17 residues long. Germline V lookup: CDR1 SEHNR, CDR2 FQNEAQ (reference sequence). J was trimmed by 0 bases and V by 5 bases; bases with no gene match: 3. This sample is part of a study of cytomegalovirus exposure and HLA in healthy donors. This PCR relied on a set of 60 Vbeta primers and 13 Jbeta primers. Method: immunoSEQ multiplex PCR; TCRdb's copy keeps in-frame clones and lacks some. The sample lists some 200,000 clones, approximately 82% seen once, with about 2.2% in the top ten. This chain connects TRBV7-9 to TRBJ2-1, with TRBD2 matching over 14 bases. Sequenced sample: PBMCs. The TCR sequence derives from a woman aged 25-40 years in good health and CMV-seronegative. CDR3 loop: CASSTGTSGSSYNEQFF. The CDR3 coding sequence is TGTGCCAGCAGCACGGGGACTAGCGGGAGCTCCTACAATGAGCAGTTCTTC.